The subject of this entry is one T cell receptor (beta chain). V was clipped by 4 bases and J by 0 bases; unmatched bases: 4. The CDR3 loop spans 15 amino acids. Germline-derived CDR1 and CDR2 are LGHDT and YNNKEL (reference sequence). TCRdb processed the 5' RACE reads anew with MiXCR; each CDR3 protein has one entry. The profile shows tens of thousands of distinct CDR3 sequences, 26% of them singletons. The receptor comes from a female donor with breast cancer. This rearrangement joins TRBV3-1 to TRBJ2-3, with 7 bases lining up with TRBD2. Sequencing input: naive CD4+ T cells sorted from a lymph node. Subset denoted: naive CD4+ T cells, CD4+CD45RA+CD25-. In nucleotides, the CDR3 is TGTGCCAGCAGCCTGCGGGAGTCTAGCACAGATACGCAGTATTTT. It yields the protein CASSLRESSTDTQYF.